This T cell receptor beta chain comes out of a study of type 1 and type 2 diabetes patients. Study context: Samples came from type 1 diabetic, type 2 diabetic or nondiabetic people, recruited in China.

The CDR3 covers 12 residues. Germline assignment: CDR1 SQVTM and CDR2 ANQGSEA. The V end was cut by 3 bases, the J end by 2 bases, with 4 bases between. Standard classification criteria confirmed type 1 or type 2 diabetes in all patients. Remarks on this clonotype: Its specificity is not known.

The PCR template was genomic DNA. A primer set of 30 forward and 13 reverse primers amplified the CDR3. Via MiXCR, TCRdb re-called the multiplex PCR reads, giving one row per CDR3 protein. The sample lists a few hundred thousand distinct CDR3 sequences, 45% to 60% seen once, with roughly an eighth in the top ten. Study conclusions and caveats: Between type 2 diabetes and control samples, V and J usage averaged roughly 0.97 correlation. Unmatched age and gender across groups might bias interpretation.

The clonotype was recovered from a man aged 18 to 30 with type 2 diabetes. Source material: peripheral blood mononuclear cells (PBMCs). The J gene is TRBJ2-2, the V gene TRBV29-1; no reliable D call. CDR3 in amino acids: CSVDVNTGELFF. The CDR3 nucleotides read TGCAGCGTTGACGTAAACACCGGGGAGCTGTTTTTT.